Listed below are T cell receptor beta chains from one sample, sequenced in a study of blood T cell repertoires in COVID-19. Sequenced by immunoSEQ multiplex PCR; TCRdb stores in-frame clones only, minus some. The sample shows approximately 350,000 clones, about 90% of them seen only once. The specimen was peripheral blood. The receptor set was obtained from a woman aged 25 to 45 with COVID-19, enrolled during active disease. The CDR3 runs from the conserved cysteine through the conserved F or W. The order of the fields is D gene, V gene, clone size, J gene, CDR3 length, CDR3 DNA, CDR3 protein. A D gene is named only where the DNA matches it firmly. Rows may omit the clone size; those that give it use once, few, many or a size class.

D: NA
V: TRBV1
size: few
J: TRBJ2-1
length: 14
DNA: TGCACCAGGACTAGCGGGGGCCTATACAATGAGCAGTTCTTC
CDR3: CTRTSGGLYNEQFF

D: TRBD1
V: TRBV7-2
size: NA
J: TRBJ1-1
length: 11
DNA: TGTGCCAGCAGCTCGGGACAGTTGGCTTTCTTT
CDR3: CASSSGQLAFF

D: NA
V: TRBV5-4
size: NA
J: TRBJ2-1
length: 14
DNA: TGTGCCAGCAGCAGACAATTACTCAACAATGAGCAGTTCTTC
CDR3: CASSRQLLNNEQFF

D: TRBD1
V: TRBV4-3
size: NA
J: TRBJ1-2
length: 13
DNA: TGCGCCAGCAGCCGAGGGACAGGGAATGGCTACACCTTC
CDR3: CASSRGTGNGYTF

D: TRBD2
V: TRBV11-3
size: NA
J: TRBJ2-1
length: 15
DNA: TGTGCCAGCAGCCCTTGGACTAGCGGGAGGAATGAGCAGTTCTTC
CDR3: CASSPWTSGRNEQFF

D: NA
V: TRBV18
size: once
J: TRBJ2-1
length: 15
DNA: TGTGCCAGCTCCAAGACAAACGACCCCTACAATGAGCAGTTCTTC
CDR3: CASSKTNDPYNEQFF

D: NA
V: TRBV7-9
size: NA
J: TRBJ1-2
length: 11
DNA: TGTGCCACCGGGGGAGTATATGGCTACACCTTC
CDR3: CATGGVYGYTF

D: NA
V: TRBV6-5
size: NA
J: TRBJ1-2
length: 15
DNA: TGTGCCAGCAGTTACTACAAGACAAGCAACTATGGCTACACCTTC
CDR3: CASSYYKTSNYGYTF

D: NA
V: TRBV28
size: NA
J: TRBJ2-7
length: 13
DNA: TGTGCCAGCAGCTCGGGGGTTCCCTACGAGCAGTACTTC
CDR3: CASSSGVPYEQYF

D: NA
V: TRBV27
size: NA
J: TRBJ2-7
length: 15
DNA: TGTGCCAGCAGTTACTCCGGGACAAAGACCTACGAGCAGTACTTC
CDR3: CASSYSGTKTYEQYF

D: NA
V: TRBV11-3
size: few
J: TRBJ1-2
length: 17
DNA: TGTGCCAGCAGCCAGCTGTACAGGGATGGTGCTAACTATGGCTACACCTTC
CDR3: CASSQLYRDGANYGYTF

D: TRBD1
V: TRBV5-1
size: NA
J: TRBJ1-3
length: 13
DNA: TGCGCCAGCAGCGGGACAGAAGGAAACACCATATATTTT
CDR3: CASSGTEGNTIYF

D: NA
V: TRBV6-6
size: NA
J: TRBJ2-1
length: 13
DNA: TGTGCCAGCAGGGCCAGGGCCTACAATGAGCAGTTCTTC
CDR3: CASRARAYNEQFF

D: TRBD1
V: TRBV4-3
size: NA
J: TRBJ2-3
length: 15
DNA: TGCGCCAGCAGCCAAGAAGGGGGCTGGGCAGATACGCAGTATTTT
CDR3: CASSQEGGWADTQYF

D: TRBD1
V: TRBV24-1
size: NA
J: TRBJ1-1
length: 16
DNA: TGTGCCACCAGTGATTCCAGGGGGGATATGAACACTGAAGCTTTCTTT
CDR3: CATSDSRGDMNTEAFF

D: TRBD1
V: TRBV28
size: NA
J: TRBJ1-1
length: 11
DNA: TGTGCCAGCAAGGACAGGGTTGAAGCTTTCTTT
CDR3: CASKDRVEAFF

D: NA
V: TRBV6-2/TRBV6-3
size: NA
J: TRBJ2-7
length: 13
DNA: TGTGCCAGCAGTTACGGCAACTCCTACGAGCAGTACTTC
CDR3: CASSYGNSYEQYF

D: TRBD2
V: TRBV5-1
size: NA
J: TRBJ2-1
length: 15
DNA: TGCGCCAGCAGCTTGGGTGGAGCGGGAGTCGGTGAGCAGTTCTTC
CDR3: CASSLGGAGVGEQFF

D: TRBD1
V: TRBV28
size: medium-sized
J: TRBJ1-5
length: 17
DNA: TGTGCCAGCAGCAAAGAGAACAGGGGGGTAAGCAATCAGCCCCAGCATTTT
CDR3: CASSKENRGVSNQPQHF

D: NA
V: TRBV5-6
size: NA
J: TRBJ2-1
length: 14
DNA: TGTGCCAGCAGCCCCGGAGCGTCCTACAATGAGCAGTTCTTC
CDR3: CASSPGASYNEQFF

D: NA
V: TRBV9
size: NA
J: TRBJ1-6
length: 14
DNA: TGTGCCAGCAGCCCGCGGCGACGCGATCAACCCCTCCACTTT
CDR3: CASSPRRRDQPLHF

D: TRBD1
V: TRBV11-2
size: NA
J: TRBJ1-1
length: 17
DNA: TGTGCCAGCAGCTTAGTGAGGACAGGGGGCGTGAACACTGAAGCTTTCTTT
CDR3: CASSLVRTGGVNTEAFF